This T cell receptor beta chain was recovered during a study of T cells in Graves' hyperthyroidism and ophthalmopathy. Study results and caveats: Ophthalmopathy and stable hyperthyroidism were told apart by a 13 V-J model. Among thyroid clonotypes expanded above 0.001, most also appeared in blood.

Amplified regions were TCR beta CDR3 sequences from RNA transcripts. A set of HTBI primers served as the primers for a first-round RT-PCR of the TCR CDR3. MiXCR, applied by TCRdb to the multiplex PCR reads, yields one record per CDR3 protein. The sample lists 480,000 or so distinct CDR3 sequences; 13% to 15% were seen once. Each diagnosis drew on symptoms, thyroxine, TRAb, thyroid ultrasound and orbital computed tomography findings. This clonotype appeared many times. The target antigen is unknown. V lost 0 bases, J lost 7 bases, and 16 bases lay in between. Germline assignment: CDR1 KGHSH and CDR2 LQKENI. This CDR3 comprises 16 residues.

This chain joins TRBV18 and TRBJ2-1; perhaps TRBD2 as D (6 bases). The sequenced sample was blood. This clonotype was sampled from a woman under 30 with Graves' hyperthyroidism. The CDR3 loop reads CASSPPERVGKNEQFF. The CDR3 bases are TGTGCCAGCTCACCACCGGAGCGGGTTGGCAAAAATGAGCAGTTCTTC.